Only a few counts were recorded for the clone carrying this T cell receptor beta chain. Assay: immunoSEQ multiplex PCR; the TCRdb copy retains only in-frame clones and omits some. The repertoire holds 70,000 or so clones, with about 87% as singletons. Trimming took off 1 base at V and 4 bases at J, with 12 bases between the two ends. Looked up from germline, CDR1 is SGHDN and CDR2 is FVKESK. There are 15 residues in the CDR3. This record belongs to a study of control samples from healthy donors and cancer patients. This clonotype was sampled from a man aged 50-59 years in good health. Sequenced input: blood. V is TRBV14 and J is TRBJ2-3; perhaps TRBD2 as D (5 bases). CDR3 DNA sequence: TGTGCCAGCAGCCAAGTCAGCCGGGGTTCAGATACGCAGTATTTT. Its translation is CASSQVSRGSDTQYF.